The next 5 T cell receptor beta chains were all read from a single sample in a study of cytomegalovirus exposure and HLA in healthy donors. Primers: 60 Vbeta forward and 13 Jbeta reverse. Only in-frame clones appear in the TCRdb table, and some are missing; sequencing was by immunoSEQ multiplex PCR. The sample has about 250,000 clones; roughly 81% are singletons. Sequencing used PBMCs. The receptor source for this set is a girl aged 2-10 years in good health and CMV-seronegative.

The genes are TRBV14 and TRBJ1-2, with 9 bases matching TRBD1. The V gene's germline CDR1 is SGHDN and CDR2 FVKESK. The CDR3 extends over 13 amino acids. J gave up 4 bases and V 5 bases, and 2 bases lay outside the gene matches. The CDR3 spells CASSTGGGYGYTF. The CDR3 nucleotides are TGTGCCAGCAGCACAGGGGGCGGCTATGGCTACACCTTC.

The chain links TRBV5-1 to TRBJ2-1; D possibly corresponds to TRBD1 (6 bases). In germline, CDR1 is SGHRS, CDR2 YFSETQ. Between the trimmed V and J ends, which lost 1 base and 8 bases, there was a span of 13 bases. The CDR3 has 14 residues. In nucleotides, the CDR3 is TGCGCCAGCAGCTTGAGGACAGTCGGCGATGAGCAGTTCTTC. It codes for CASSLRTVGDEQFF.

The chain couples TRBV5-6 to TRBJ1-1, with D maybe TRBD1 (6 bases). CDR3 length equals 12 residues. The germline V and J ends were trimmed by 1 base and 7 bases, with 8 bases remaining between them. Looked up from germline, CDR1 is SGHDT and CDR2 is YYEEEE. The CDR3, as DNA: TGTGCCAGCAGCTTGTCACAGGGTGAAGCTTTCTTT. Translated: CASSLSQGEAFF.

The CDR3 coding sequence is TGTGCCAGCAGGACAGGGTACGAGCAGTACTTC. Translating gives CASRTGYEQYF. The chain employs TRBV11-2 and TRBJ2-7; 7 bases fit TRBD1. The CDR3 runs to 11 residues. With 6 bases clipped from V and 4 bases from J, the junction kept 0 bases outside the gene matches. Germline V lookup: CDR1 SGHAT, CDR2 FQNNGV.

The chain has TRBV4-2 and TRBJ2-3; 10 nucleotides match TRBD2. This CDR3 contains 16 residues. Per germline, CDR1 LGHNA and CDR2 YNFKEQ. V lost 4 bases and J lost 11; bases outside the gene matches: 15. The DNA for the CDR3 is TGTGCCAGCAGCCCCAAACTAGCGGGAATCGGGGAAGGGCAGTATTTT. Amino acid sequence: CASSPKLAGIGEGQYF.